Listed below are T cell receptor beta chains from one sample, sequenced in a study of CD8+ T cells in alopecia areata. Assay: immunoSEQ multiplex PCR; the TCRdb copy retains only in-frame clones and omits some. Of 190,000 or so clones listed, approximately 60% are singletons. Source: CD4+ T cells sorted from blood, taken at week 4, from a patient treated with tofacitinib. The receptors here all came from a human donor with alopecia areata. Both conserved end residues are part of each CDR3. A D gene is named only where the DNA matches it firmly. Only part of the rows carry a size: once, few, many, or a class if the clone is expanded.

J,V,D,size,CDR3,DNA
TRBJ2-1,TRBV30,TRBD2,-,CAWASGANYNEQFF,TGTGCCTGGGCTAGCGGGGCAAACTACAATGAGCAGTTCTTC
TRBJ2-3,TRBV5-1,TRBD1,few,CASSQAGTGQYF,TGCGCCAGCAGCCAAGCCGGGACAGGGCAGTATTTT
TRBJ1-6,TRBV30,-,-,CAWSVSQGQGGSPLHF,TGTGCCTGGAGTGTTTCCCAAGGGCAGGGCGGCTCACCCCTCCACTTT
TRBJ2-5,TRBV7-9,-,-,CASSLIGSQETQYF,TGTGCCAGCAGCTTAATAGGGTCTCAAGAGACCCAGTACTTC
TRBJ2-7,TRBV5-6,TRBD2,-,CASRSGTSDHEQYF,TGTGCCAGCAGGTCCGGGACTAGCGACCACGAGCAGTACTTC
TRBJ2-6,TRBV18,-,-,CASSGSGANVLTF,TGTGCCAGCTCAGGCTCTGGGGCCAACGTCCTGACTTTC
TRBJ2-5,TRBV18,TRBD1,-,CASSPPVGQGFQETQYF,TGTGCCAGCTCACCACCGGTGGGACAGGGCTTCCAAGAGACCCAGTACTTC
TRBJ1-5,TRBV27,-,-,CASSPLPGGSNQPQHF,TGTGCCAGCAGTCCCCTCCCGGGGGGTAGCAATCAGCCCCAGCATTTT
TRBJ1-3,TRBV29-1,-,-,CSVALSGNTIYF,TGCAGCGTTGCCCTCTCTGGAAACACCATATATTTT
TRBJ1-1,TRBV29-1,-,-,CSVCIGHLPGTEAFF,TGCAGCGTTTGTATCGGTCACCTCCCGGGCACTGAAGCTTTCTTT
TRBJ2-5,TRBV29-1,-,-,CSVPAGAKETQYF,TGCAGCGTTCCGGCGGGGGCTAAAGAGACCCAGTACTTC
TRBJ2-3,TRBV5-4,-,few,CASSLPTRDTQYF,TGTGCCAGCAGCCTCCCCACCCGAGATACGCAGTATTTT
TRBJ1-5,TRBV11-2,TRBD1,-,CASSSGTVSNQPQHF,TGTGCCAGCAGCTCAGGGACAGTTAGCAATCAGCCCCAGCATTTT
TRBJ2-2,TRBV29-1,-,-,CSAAQGGIGELFF,TGCAGTGCTGCCCAGGGGGGGATCGGGGAGCTGTTTTTT
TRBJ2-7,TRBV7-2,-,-,CASSRPQGSYEQYF,TGTGCCAGCAGCCGGCCACAGGGTTCCTACGAGCAGTACTTC
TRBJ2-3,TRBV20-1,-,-,CSALMPGTQYF,TGCAGTGCCCTAATGCCTGGAACGCAGTATTTT
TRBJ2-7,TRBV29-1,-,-,CSVDTITSYEQYF,TGCAGCGTTGATACCATAACCTCCTACGAGCAGTACTTC
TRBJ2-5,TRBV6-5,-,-,CASSYSRGGRQETQYF,TGTGCCAGCAGTTACTCAAGGGGGGGCCGACAAGAGACCCAGTACTTC
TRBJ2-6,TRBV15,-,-,CATSRDSAPGPSGANVLTF,TGTGCCACCAGCAGAGATAGTGCACCGGGACCCTCTGGGGCCAACGTCCTGACTTTC
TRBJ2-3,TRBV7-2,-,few,CASSLGHNTDTQYF,TGTGCCAGCAGCTTAGGGCACAACACAGATACGCAGTATTTT
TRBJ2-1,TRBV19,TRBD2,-,CASSRGLDPHEQFF,TGTGCCAGTAGTCGGGGACTAGACCCCCATGAGCAGTTCTTC
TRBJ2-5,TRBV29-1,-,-,CSVEDSPKETQYF,TGCAGCGTTGAAGACTCTCCCAAAGAGACCCAGTACTTC
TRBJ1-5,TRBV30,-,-,CAWRVGGDQPQHF,TGTGCCTGGAGGGTAGGGGGAGATCAGCCCCAGCATTTT
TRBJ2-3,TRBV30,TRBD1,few,CAWSGTGEEDTQYF,TGTGCCTGGAGTGGGACAGGGGAGGAGGATACGCAGTATTTT
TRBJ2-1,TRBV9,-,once,CASSYQQGNNEQFF,TGTGCCAGCAGCTACCAACAGGGCAACAATGAGCAGTTCTTC
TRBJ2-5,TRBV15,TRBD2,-,CATSRGASGTSGQETQYF,TGTGCCACCAGCAGGGGTGCGTCAGGGACTAGCGGGCAAGAGACCCAGTACTTC
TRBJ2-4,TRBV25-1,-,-,CASAPRGNIQYF,TGTGCCAGCGCCCCCCGGGGCAACATTCAGTACTTC
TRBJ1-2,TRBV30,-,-,CAWTREPKRYTF,TGTGCCTGGACTCGGGAACCTAAGCGCTACACCTTC
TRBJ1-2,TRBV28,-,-,CASTRGHGYTF,TGTGCCAGCACCAGGGGCCATGGCTACACCTTC
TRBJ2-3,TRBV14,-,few,CASSRLSDTQYF,TGTGCCAGCAGCCGGCTCTCAGATACGCAGTATTTT
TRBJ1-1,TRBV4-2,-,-,CASSQGTGVKAFF,TGTGCCAGCAGTCAAGGGACCGGGGTCAAAGCTTTCTTT
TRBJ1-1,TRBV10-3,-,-,CAIGRQNTEAFF,TGTGCCATCGGGCGGCAGAACACTGAAGCTTTCTTT
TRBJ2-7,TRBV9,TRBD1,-,CASSGGQESYEQYF,TGTGCCAGCAGCGGGGGACAGGAGTCCTACGAGCAGTACTTC
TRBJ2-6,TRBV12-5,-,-,CASGSGSGANVLTF,TGTGCTAGTGGTTCAGGGTCCGGGGCCAACGTCCTGACTTTC
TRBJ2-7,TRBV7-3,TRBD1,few,CASSFYQGAQEQYF,TGTGCCAGCAGCTTTTACCAGGGGGCACAAGAGCAGTACTTC
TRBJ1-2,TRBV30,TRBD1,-,CAWSETDRGYGYTF,TGTGCCTGGAGCGAGACGGACAGGGGCTATGGCTACACCTTC
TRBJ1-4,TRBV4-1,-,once,CASSQEGRRLFF,TGCGCCAGCAGCCAAGAGGGAAGGAGACTGTTTTTT
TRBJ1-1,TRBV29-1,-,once,CSVSRGNTEAFF,TGCAGCGTCTCGAGAGGGAACACTGAAGCTTTCTTT
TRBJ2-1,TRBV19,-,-,CASIPGQGGYNEQFF,TGTGCCAGTATCCCCGGACAGGGAGGGTACAATGAGCAGTTCTTC
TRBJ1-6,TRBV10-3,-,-,CAISGHNSPLHF,TGTGCCATCTCGGGGCATAATTCACCCCTCCACTTT
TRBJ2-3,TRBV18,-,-,CASSPGIAADTQYF,TGTGCCAGCTCCCCCGGGATAGCAGCAGATACGCAGTATTTT
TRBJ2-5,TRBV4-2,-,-,CASRGRGETQYF,TGTGCCAGCAGGGGGCGCGGGGAGACCCAGTACTTC
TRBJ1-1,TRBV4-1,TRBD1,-,CASSQVDRYTEAFF,TGCGCCAGCAGCCAAGTGGACAGGTACACTGAAGCTTTCTTT
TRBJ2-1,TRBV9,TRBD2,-,CASGVSGGREQFF,TGTGCCAGCGGGGTTAGCGGGGGGCGAGAGCAGTTCTTC
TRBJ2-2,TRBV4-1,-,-,CASSLASGLRVAGELFF,TGCGCCAGCAGCCTGGCATCCGGGCTACGGGTCGCCGGGGAGCTGTTTTTT
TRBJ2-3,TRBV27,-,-,CASSSFTDTQYF,TGTGCCAGCAGTTCCTTCACAGATACGCAGTATTTT
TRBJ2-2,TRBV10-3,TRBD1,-,CASRTGNTGELFF,TGTGCCTCCCGGACAGGGAACACCGGGGAGCTGTTTTTT
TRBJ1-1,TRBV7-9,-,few,CASSLGGRLYTEAFF,TGTGCCAGCAGCTTAGGAGGGAGATTGTACACTGAAGCTTTCTTT
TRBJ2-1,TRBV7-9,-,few,CASSLGETGSEQFF,TGTGCCAGCAGCTTAGGGGAAACGGGGTCTGAGCAGTTCTTC
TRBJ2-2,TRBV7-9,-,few,CASSLAVNTGELFF,TGTGCCAGCAGCTTAGCCGTGAACACCGGGGAGCTGTTTTTT
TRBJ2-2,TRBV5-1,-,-,CASSILGTNTGELFF,TGCGCCAGCAGCATTCTAGGGACTAACACCGGGGAGCTGTTTTTT
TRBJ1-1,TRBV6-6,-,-,CASTTEENTEAFF,TGTGCCAGCACGACTGAAGAGAACACTGAAGCTTTCTTT
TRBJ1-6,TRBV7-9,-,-,CASSLDPTSSPLHF,TGTGCCAGCAGCTTAGACCCAACGAGTTCACCCCTCCACTTT
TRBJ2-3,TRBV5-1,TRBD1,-,CASSLGGWSTDTQYF,TGCGCCAGCAGCTTAGGGGGCTGGAGCACAGATACGCAGTATTTT
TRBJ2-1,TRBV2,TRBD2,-,CASAKGSGGPGEQFF,TGTGCCAGCGCCAAGGGTAGCGGGGGGCCGGGTGAGCAGTTCTTC
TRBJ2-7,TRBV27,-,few,CASSLGGLPYEQYF,TGTGCCAGCAGTTTAGGGGGGCTCCCCTACGAGCAGTACTTC
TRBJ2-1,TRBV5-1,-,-,CASSLQNGNEQFF,TGCGCCAGCAGCTTACAGAATGGCAATGAGCAGTTCTTC
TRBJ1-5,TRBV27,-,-,CASSSTGWGNQPQHF,TGTGCCAGCAGTTCAACTGGATGGGGGAATCAGCCCCAGCATTTT
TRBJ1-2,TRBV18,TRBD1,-,CASSLAGTEYGYTF,TGTGCCAGCTCACTCGCCGGGACAGAGTATGGCTACACCTTC